Presented here are 17 T cell receptor beta chains from one specimen sequenced in a study of T cell responses to AZD1222 COVID-19 vaccine. The data were produced by immunoSEQ multiplex PCR, yet TCRdb's version contains in-frame clones alone and is incomplete. The sample contains roughly 100,000 clones, 89% of which appear only once. Specimen: peripheral blood, collected on day 0 of AZD1222 vaccination. Every receptor here comes from an adult in good health.

The chain has TRBV11-1 and TRBJ2-4, with D unclear. Trimming pared 6 bases from V and 0 bases from J, leaving 9 bases between. The CDR3 covers 14 residues. Looked up from germline, CDR1 is SGHAT and CDR2 is FQDESV (reference sequence). The CDR3 spells CASSVTIAKNIQYF. The CDR3 DNA reads as TGTGCCAGCAGTGTTACTATAGCCAAAAACATTCAGTACTTC. Combining the CDR3 with reference TRBV11-1 and TRBJ2-4 gives the whole variable domain EAEVAQSPRYKITEKSQAVAFWCDPISGHATLYWYRQILGQGPELLVQFQDESVVDDSQLPKDRFSAERLKGVDSTLKIQPAELGDSAMYLCASSVTIAKNIQYFGAGTRLSVL.

The chain uses TRBV7-9 and TRBJ1-1; no definite D call. The germline CDR1 and CDR2 sequences are SEHNR and FQNEAQ (reference sequence). The CDR3 extends over 12 amino acids. Trimming stripped 0 bases from V and 8 bases from J, with 7 bases between. The CDR3 sequence is CASSLAAMEAFF. For the CDR3, the DNA is TGTGCCAGCAGCTTAGCGGCGATGGAAGCTTTCTTT.

V is TRBV6-5 and J is TRBJ1-1, with D possibly being TRBD1 (6 bases). Per germline, CDR1 MNHEY and CDR2 SVGAGI. Deletions cut 7 bases from V and 1 base from J, with 10 bases between. The CDR3 sequence is 13 residues long. CDR3 nucleotide sequence: TGTGCCAGCAAACTACAGGGGAACACTGAAGCTTTCTTT. Its protein product is CASKLQGNTEAFF.

J is TRBJ1-3 and V is TRBV29-1; D gene uncertain. Between the trimmed V and J ends, which lost 6 bases and 0 bases, there was a span of 9 bases. Looked up from germline, CDR1 is SQVTM and CDR2 is ANQGSEA. The length of the CDR3 is 13 residues. The CDR3 spells CSVRRTSGNTIYF. CDR3 DNA: TGCAGCGTCCGCCGGACCTCTGGAAACACCATATATTTT. The variable domain in full, with the rest retrieved from reference TRBV29-1 and TRBJ1-3, is SAVISQKPSRDICQRGTSLTIQCQVDSQVTMMFWYRQQPGQSLTLIATANQGSEATYESGFVIDKFPISRPNLTFSTLTVSNMSPEDSSIYLCSVRRTSGNTIYFGEGSWLTVV.

Worth noting for this clone: This is likely a read error, given that the CDR3 carries no conserved phenylalanine or tryptophan at its end. V gene TRBV19 combines with J gene TRBJ1-6; D call uncertain. From germline, CDR1 is LNHDA and CDR2 SQIVND (reference sequence). V was trimmed by 3 bases and J by 10 bases, leaving 13 bases between them. The CDR3 has 14 amino acids. The CDR3 protein is CASSIRGGGSPLHL. The CDR3 bases are TGTGCCAGTAGTATTCGGGGAGGAGGATCACCCCTCCACCTT.

V is TRBV7-8 and J is TRBJ2-7; 7 bases fit TRBD1. J gave up 3 bases and V 5 bases, and 10 bases lay outside the gene matches. The CDR3 sequence is 15 residues long. CDR1 is SGHVS, CDR2 FQNEAQ, per germline. CDR3 loop: CASSLRDRPFYEQYF. CDR3 in DNA: TGTGCCAGCAGCCTCCGGGACAGACCATTCTACGAGCAGTACTTC.

The chain combines TRBV2 with TRBJ1-5, with D possibly matching TRBD1 (5 bases). This CDR3 spans 14 amino acids. V gave up 1 base and J gave up 4 bases, with 8 bases separating them. The V gene's germline CDR1 is SNHLY and CDR2 FYNNEI. CDR3 loop: CASSEGGGNQPQHF. CDR3 nucleotide sequence: TGTGCCAGCAGTGAAGGGGGCGGGAATCAGCCCCAGCATTTT.

This chain joins TRBV12-5 and TRBJ2-3; D is perhaps TRBD2 (5 bases). The CDR3 spans 12 residues. CDR1 is LGHNT, CDR2 FRNRAP, per germline. V lost 7 bases and J 2 bases, leaving 7 bases between the germline ends. The CDR3 DNA is TGTGCTAGTGCCGGGGACACAGATACGCAGTATTTT. Its protein product is CASAGDTDTQYF.

Here the CDR3 DNA reads TGCAGTGCTAGTTACGGGACTAGCACAGATACGCAGTATTTT. Its protein is CSASYGTSTDTQYF. This chain uses TRBV20-1 with TRBJ2-3; perhaps TRBD2 as D (6 bases). This CDR3 is built from 14 residues. Germline V gives CDR1 DFQATT, CDR2 SNEGSKA (reference sequence). Trimming took 3 bases from V and 0 from J, leaving 10 bases between them.

V is TRBV10-3 and J is TRBJ1-6; TRBD1 might be the D (6 bases). This CDR3 has 13 residues. Germline V lookup: CDR1 ENHRY, CDR2 SYGVKD. With 6 bases removed from V and 6 bases from J, the gap between germline ends came to 9 bases. The CDR3 sequence: CAISVGGNSPLHF. The CDR3 DNA reads as TGTGCCATCAGCGTAGGGGGTAATTCACCCCTCCACTTT.

V usage is TRBV11-2 and J usage is TRBJ2-1, with D maybe TRBD2 (7 bases). Germline CDR1 and CDR2: SGHAT and FQNNGV. Trimming cost V 3 bases and J 6 bases, with 15 bases left between them. This CDR3 region has 15 residues. This CDR3 is CASSFSGGAPNEQFF. CDR3 in DNA: TGTGCCAGCAGCTTTAGTGGGGGGGCCCCCAATGAGCAGTTCTTC.

The chain combines TRBV7-2 with TRBJ2-2, with 12 positions matching TRBD1. Germline CDR1 and CDR2: SGHTA and FQGNSA. The CDR3 runs to 18 residues. With V trimmed by 7 bases and J by 4 bases, 13 bases remained unmatched. CDR3 residues: CASKSGTGGEPGTGELFF. DNA for the CDR3: TGTGCCAGCAAGTCCGGGACAGGGGGCGAACCTGGCACCGGGGAGCTGTTTTTT.

The V gene is TRBV11-2, the J gene TRBJ1-4; D unclear. Trimming removed 3 bases at V and 0 bases at J, with 11 bases between. The germline gives CDR1 SGHAT, CDR2 FQNNGV. The CDR3 consists of 16 residues. The CDR3 DNA reads as TGTGCCAGCAGCTTCCTAAGTAGGGCAACTAATGAAAAACTGTTTTTT. Translating it yields CASSFLSRATNEKLFF.

V is TRBV23-1 and J is TRBJ2-3; D might be TRBD1 (7 bases). TRBV23-1 is identified as an open reading frame with a role that is uncertain. This CDR3 has 15 residues. The ends were cut back, 6 bases at V and 5 bases at J, with 18 bases in the middle. Here the CDR3 DNA reads TGCGCCAGCAGCGAACCGACAGGGAGGATAGATACGCAGTATTTT. Translation gives CASSEPTGRIDTQYF.

The V call is TRBV7-9, the J call TRBJ2-3, with D hard to call. The CDR3 has 12 residues. From germline, CDR1 is SEHNR and CDR2 FQNEAQ (reference sequence). Trimming stripped 6 bases from V and 4 bases from J, with 8 bases between. The chain's CDR3 is CASRAQSDTQYF. The DNA for the CDR3 is TGTGCCAGCAGAGCGCAGTCAGATACGCAGTATTTT.

The chain recombines TRBV13 with TRBJ2-7; maybe TRBD1 (5 bases). This CDR3 contains 14 residues. V was pared by 0 bases and J by 6 bases, with 12 bases between. The germline CDR1 and CDR2 sequences are PRHDT and FYEKMQ (reference sequence). CDR3 coding DNA: TGTGCCAGCAGCTTAGGCAGTGGGGCCGTCGAGCAGTACTTC. Translating gives CASSLGSGAVEQYF.

The chain carries TRBV9 and TRBJ2-7, with D possibly being TRBD1 (6 bases). This CDR3 contains 14 residues. V lost 4 bases and J lost 1, with 12 bases in between. Germline V gene data show CDR1 as SGDLS and CDR2 as YYNGEE. CDR3 nucleotides: TGTGCCAGCAGCCCATCCCAGGGGTCCTACGAGCAGTACTTC. It translates to CASSPSQGSYEQYF.